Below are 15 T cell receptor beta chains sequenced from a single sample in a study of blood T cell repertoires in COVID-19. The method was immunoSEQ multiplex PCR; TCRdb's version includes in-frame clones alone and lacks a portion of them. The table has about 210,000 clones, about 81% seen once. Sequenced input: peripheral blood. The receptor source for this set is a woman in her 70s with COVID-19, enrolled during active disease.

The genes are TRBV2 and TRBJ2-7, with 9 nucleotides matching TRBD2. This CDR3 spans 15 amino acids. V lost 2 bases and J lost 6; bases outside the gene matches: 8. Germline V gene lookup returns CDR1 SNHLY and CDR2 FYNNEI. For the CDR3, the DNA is TGTGCCAGCAGTGAATTATTAGCGGGAGCTTCCGAGCAGTACTTC. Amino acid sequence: CASSELLAGASEQYF.

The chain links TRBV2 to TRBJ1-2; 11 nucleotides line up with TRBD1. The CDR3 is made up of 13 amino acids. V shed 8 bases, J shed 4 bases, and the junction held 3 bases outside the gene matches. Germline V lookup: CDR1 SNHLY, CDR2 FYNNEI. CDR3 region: CASGQGATYGYTF. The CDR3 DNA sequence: TGTGCCAGCGGACAGGGGGCGACCTATGGCTACACCTTC.

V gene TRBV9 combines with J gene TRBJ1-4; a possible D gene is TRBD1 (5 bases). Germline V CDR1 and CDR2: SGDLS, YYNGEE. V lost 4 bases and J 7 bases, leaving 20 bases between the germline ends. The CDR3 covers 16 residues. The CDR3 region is CASSPRPGGNGEKLFF. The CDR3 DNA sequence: TGTGCCAGCAGCCCAAGACCGGGGGGTAACGGTGAAAAACTGTTTTTT.

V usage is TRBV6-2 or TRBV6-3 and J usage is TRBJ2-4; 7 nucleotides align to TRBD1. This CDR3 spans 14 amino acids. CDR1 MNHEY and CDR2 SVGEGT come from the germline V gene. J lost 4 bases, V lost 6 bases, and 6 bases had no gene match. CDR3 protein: CASSQWGQKNIQYF. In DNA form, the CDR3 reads TGTGCCAGCAGCCAGTGGGGACAGAAAAACATTCAGTACTTC.

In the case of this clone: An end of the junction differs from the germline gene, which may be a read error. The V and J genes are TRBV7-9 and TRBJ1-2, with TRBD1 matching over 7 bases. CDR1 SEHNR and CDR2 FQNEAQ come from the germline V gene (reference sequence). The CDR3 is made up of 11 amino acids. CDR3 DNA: TGTGCCAGCAGCTTAGACGGGACAGAAAACTTC. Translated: CASSLDGTENF.

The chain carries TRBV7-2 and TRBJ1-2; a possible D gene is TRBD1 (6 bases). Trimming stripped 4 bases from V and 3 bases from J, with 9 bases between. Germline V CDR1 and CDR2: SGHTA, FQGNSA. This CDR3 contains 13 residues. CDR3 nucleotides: TGTGCCAGCAGCTCCCGACAGGACTATGGCTACACCTTC. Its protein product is CASSSRQDYGYTF. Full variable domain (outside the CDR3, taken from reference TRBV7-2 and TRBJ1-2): GAGVSQSPSNKVTEKGKDVELRCDPISGHTALYWYRQSLGQGLEFLIYFQGNSAPDKSGLPSDRFSAERTGGSVSTLTIQRTQQEDSAVYLCASSSRQDYGYTFGSGTRLTVV.

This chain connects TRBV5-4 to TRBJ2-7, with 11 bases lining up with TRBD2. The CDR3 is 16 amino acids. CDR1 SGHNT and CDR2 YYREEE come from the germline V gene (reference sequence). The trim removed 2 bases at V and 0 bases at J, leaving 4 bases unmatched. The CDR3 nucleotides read TGTGCCAGCAGCTTTTTAGCGGGGGGGAGCTCCTACGAGCAGTACTTC. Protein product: CASSFLAGGSSYEQYF.

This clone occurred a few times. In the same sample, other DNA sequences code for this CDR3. The CDR3 is CSVGRETQYF. CDR3 sequence (DNA): TGCAGCGTTGGTCGGGAGACCCAGTACTTC. V usage is TRBV29-1 and J usage is TRBJ2-5; D remains unclear. This CDR3 has 10 residues. Germline lookup yields CDR1 SQVTM and CDR2 ANQGSEA. Trimming took 4 bases from V and 5 from J, leaving 5 bases between them.

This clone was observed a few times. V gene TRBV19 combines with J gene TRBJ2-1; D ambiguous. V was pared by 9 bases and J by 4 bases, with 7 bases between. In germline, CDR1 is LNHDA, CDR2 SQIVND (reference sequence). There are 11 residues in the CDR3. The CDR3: CASKLYNEQFF. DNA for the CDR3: TGTGCCAGCAAATTGTACAATGAGCAGTTCTTC.

DNA of the CDR3: TGTGCCACCGCCGACATTCTATCTTATAGCAATCAGCCCCAGCATTTT. Its protein is CATADILSYSNQPQHF. The J gene is TRBJ1-5, the V gene TRBV28; D gene ambiguous. Germline-derived CDR1 and CDR2 are MDHEN and SYDVKM. The CDR3 has 16 amino acids. V was cut by 10 bases and J by 0 bases, with 19 bases left in between.

CDR3 protein: CASSQVGLAGLVEQFF. CDR3 DNA: TGCGCCAGCAGCCAAGTGGGGCTAGCGGGGTTGGTTGAGCAGTTCTTC. The rearrangement joins TRBV4-3 to TRBJ2-1; TRBD2 matches at 9 bases. CDR1 is LGHNA, CDR2 YSLEER, per germline. The CDR3 sequence is 16 residues long. V trimming: 1 base; J trimming: 9 bases; junction bases outside the gene matches: 10.

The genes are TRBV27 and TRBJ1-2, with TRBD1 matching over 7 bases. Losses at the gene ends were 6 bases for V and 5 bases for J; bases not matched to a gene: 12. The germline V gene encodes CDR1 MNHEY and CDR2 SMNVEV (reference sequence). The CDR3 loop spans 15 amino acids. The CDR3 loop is CASSQTQGSVYGYTF. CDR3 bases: TGTGCCAGCAGCCAAACACAGGGGTCGGTTTATGGCTACACCTTC.

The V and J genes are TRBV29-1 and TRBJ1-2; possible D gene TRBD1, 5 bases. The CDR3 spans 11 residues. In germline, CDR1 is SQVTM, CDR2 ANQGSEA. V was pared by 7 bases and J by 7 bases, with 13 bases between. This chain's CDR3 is CSAVREGGYTF. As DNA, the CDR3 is TGCAGCGCGGTCAGGGAAGGTGGCTACACCTTC.

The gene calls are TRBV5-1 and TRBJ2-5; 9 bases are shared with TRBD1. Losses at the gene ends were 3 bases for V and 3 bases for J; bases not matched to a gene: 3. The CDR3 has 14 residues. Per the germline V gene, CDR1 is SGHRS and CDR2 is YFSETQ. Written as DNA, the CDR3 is TGCGCCAGCAGCTCCGGGACAGGGAAAGAGACCCAGTACTTC. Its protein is CASSSGTGKETQYF.

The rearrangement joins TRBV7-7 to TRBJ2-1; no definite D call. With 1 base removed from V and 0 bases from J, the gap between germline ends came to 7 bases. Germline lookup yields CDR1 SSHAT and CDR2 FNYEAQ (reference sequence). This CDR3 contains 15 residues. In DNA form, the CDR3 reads TGTGCCAGCAGCTTAGGTCTAAGCTCCTACAATGAGCAGTTCTTC. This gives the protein CASSLGLSSYNEQFF.